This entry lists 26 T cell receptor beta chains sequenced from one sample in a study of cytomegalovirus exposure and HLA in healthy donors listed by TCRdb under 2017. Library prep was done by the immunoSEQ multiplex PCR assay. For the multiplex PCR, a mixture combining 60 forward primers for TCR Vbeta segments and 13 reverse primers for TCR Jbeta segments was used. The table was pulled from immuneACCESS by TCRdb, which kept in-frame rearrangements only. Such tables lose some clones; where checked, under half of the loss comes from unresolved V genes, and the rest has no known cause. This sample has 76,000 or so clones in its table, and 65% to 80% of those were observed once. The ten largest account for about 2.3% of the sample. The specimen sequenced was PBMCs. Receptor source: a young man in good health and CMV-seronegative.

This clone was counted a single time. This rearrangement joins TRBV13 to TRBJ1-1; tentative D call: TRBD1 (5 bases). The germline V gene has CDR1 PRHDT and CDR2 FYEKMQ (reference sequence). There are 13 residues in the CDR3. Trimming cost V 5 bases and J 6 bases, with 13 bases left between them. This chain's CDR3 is CASSPRGVAEAFF. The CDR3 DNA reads TGTGCCAGCAGCCCACGGGGGGTGGCTGAAGCTTTCTTT.

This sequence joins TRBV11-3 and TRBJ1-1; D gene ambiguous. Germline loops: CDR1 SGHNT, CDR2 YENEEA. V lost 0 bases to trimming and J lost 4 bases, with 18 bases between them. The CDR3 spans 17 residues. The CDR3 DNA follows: TGTGCCAGCAGCTTAGAAAAAAGTGACGGAGGTTCCACTGAAGCTTTCTTT. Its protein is CASSLEKSDGGSTEAFF.

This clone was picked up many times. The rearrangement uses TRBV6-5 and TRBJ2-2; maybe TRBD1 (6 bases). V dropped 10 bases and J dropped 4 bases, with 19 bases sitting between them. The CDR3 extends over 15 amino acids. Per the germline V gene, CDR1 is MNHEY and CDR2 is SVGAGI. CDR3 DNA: TGTGCCACCACAGTCTTGGGACAAATCACCGGGGAGCTGTTTTTT. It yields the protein CATTVLGQITGELFF.

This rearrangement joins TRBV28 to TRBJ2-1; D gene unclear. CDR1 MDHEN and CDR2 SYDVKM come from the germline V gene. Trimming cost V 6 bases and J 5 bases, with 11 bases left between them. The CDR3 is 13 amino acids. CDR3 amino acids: CASRAEINNEQFF. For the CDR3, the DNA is TGTGCCAGCAGGGCAGAAATAAACAATGAGCAGTTCTTC.

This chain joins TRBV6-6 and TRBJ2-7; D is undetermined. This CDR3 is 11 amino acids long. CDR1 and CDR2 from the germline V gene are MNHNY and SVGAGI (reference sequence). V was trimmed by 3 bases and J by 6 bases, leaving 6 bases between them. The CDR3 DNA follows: TGTGCCAGCAGTTATTCATGCGAGCAGTACTTC. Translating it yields CASSYSCEQYF.

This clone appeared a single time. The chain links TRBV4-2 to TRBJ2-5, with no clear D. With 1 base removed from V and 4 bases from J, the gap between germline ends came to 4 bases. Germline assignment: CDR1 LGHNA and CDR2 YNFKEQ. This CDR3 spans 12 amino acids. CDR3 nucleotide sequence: TGTGCCAGCAGCCAAGGAGGAGAGACCCAGTACTTC. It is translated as CASSQGGETQYF.

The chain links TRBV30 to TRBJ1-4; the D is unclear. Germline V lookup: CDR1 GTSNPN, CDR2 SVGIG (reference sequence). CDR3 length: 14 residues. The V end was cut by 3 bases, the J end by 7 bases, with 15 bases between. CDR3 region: CAWRPWVSGEKLFF. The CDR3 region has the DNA TGTGCCTGGAGGCCCTGGGTCTCGGGTGAAAAACTGTTTTTT.

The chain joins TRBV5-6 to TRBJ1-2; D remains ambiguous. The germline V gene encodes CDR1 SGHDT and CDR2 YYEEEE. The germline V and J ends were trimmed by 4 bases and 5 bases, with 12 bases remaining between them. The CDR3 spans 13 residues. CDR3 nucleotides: TGTGCCAGCAGCCCCTTCGACATTTATGGCTACACCTTC. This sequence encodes CASSPFDIYGYTF.

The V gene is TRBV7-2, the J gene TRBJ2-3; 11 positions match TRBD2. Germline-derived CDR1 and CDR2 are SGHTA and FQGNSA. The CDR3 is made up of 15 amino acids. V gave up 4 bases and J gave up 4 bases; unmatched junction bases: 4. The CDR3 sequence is CASSSTSGISDTQYF. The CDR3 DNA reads TGTGCCAGCAGCTCGACTAGCGGGATTTCAGATACGCAGTATTTT.

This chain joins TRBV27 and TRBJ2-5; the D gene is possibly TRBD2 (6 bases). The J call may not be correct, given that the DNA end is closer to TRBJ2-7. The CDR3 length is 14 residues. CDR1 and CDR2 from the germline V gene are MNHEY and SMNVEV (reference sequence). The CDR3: CASSPRTIPSEQYF. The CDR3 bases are TGTGCCAGCAGTCCCCGGACTATCCCCAGCGAGCAGTACTTC.

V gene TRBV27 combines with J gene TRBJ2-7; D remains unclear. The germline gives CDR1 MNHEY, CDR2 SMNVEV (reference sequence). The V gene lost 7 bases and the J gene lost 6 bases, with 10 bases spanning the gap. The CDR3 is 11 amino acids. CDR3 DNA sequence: TGTGCCAGCAAAAAAGCAGGCGAGCAGTACTTC. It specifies CASKKAGEQYF.

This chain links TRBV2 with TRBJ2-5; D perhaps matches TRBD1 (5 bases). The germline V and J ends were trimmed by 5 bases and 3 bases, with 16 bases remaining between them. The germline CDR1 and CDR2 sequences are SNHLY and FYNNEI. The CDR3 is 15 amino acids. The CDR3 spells CASSLSRVGKETQYF. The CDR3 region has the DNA TGTGCCAGCAGTCTGAGCAGGGTGGGCAAAGAGACCCAGTACTTC.

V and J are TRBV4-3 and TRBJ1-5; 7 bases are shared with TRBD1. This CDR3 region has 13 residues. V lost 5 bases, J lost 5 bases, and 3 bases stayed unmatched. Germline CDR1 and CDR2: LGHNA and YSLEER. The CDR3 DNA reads TGCGCCAGCAGCTCTGGGACAGATCAGCCCCAGCATTTT. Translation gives CASSSGTDQPQHF.

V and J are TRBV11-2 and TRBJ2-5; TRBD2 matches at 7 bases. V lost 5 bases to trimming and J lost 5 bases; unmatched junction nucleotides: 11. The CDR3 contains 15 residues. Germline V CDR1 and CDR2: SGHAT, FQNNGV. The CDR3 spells CASSPIRGSRETQYF. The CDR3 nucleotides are TGTGCCAGCAGCCCCATACGCGGGAGTAGGGAGACCCAGTACTTC.

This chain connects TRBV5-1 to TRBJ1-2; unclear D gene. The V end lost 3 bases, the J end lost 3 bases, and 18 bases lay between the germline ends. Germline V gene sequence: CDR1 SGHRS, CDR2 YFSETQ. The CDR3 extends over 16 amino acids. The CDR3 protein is CASSSGRSAQYYGYTF. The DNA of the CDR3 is TGCGCCAGCAGCTCGGGGAGGTCAGCGCAATACTATGGCTACACCTTC. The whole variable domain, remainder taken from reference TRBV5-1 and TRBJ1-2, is KAGVTQTPRYLIKTRGQQVTLSCSPISGHRSVSWYQQTPGQGLQFLFEYFSETQRNKGNFPGRFSGRQFSNSRSEMNVSTLELGDSALYLCASSSGRSAQYYGYTFGSGTRLTVV.

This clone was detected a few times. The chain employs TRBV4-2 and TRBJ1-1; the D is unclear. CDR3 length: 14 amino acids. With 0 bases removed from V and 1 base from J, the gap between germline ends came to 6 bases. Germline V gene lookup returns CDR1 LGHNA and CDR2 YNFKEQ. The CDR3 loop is CASSQDRANTEAFF. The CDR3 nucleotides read TGTGCCAGCAGCCAAGATAGAGCGAACACTGAAGCTTTCTTT.

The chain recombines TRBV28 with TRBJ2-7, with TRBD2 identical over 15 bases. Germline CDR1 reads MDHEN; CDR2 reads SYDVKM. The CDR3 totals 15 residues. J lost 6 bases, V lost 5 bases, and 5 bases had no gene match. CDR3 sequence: CASSRTSGRAGEQYF. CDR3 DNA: TGTGCCAGCAGTAGGACTAGCGGGAGGGCCGGCGAGCAGTACTTC.

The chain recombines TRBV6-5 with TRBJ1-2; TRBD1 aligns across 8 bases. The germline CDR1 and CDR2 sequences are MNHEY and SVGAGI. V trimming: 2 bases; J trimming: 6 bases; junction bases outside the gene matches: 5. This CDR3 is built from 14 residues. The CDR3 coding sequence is TGTGCCAGCAGTTACGCGGCAGGGGGCGATGGCTACACCTTC. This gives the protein CASSYAAGGDGYTF.

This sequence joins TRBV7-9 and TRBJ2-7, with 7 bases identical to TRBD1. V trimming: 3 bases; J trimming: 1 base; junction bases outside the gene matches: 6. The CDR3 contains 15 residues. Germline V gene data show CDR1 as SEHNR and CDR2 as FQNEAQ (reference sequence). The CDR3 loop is CASSLGQLRSYEQYF. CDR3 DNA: TGTGCCAGCAGCTTGGGACAGTTAAGATCCTACGAGCAGTACTTC.

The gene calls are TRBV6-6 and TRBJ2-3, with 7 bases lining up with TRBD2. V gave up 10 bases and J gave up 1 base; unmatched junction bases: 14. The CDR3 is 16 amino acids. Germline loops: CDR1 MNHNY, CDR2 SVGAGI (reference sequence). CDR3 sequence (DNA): TGTGCCATCCAGTTGGGCGGGAGTAGGGGCACAGATACGCAGTATTTT. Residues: CAIQLGGSRGTDTQYF.

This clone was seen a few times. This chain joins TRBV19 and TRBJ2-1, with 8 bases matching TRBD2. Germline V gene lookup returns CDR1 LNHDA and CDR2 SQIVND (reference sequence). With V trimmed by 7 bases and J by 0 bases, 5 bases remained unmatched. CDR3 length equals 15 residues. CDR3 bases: TGTGCCAGTAAGGTGAGCGGGAGCTCCTACAATGAGCAGTTCTTC. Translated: CASKVSGSSYNEQFF.

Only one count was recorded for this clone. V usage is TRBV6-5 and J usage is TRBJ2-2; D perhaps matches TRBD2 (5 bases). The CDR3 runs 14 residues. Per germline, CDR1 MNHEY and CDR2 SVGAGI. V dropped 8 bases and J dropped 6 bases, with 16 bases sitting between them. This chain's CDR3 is CASASGGYAGELFF. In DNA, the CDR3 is TGTGCCAGCGCCTCAGGAGGCTACGCCGGGGAGCTGTTTTTT.

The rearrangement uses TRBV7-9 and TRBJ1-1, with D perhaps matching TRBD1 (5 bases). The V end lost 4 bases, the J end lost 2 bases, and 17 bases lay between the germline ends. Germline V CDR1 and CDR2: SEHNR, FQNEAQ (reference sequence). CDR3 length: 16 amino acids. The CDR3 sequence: CASSSSRAGGNTEAFF. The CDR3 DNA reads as TGTGCCAGCAGCTCCAGCCGGGCGGGGGGTAACACTGAAGCTTTCTTT.

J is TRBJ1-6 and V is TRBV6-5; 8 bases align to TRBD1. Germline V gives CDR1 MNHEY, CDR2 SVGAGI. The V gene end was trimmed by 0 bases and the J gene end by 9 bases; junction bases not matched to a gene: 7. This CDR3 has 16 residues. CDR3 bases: TGTGCCAGCAGTTACTCGAGACAGGGGAGGGGTTCACCCCTCCACTTT. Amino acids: CASSYSRQGRGSPLHF.

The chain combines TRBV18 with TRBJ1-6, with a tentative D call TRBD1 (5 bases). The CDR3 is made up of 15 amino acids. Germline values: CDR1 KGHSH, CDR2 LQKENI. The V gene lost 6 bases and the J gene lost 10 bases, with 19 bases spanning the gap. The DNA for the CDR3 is TGTGCCAGCTCTCCCGCCCCGGGGGTAAACTCACCCCTCCACTTT. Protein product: CASSPAPGVNSPLHF. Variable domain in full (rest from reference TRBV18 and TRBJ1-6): NAGVMQNPRHLVRRRGQEARLRCSPMKGHSHVYWYRQLPEEGLKFMVYLQKENIIDESGMPKERFSAEFPKEGPSILRIQQVVRGDSAAYFCASSPAPGVNSPLHFGNGTRLTVT.

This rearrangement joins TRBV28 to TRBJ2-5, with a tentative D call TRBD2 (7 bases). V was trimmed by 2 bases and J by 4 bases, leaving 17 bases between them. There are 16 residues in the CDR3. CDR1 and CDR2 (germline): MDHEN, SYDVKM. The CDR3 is CASSLGGPAGLETQYF. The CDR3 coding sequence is TGTGCCAGCAGTTTAGGGGGCCCAGCGGGATTAGAGACCCAGTACTTC.